The rows below give T cell receptor beta chains drawn from one sample of a study of blood T cells in healthy people across ages. A single record per CDR3 protein comes from TCRdb applying MiXCR to the 5' RACE reads. The sample holds about 290,000 distinct CDR3 sequences; 25% to 30% are singletons and the top ten take 29%. The sequencing sample was made of blood. The receptor source for this set is a woman between 65 and 79 years old in good health. The CDR3 runs from the conserved cysteine through the conserved F or W. D genes are given only for firm matches. Clone size is given for some rows only: seen once, a few or many times, or a class if the clone is expanded.

V: TRBV18
size: -
D: -
J: TRBJ2-1
CDR3: CASSPLGTHNEQFF
DNA: TGTGCCAGCTCACCACTGGGAACCCACAATGAGCAGTTCTTC

V: TRBV28
size: -
D: -
J: TRBJ1-2
CDR3: CASAANYGYTF
DNA: TGTGCCAGTGCCGCGAACTATGGCTACACCTTC

V: TRBV7-9
size: -
D: TRBD1
J: TRBJ1-4
CDR3: CASSPFGGTGDEKLFF
DNA: TGTGCCAGCAGCCCTTTCGGTGGGACAGGGGATGAAAAACTGTTTTTT

V: TRBV3-1
size: -
D: -
J: TRBJ1-4
CDR3: CASSHRVEKLFF
DNA: TGTGCCAGCAGCCACAGGGTTGAAAAACTGTTTTTT

V: TRBV4-3
size: few
D: -
J: TRBJ2-1
CDR3: CASSHRRGSWCNEQFF
DNA: TGCGCCAGCAGCCATAGACGGGGATCGTGGTGCAATGAGCAGTTCTTC

V: TRBV15
size: -
D: -
J: TRBJ2-1
CDR3: CATSRGAGVVDNEQFF
DNA: TGTGCCACCAGTCGAGGGGCAGGTGTCGTCGACAATGAGCAGTTCTTC

V: TRBV29-1
size: -
D: -
J: TRBJ2-6
CDR3: CSVRGTYSGANVLTF
DNA: TGCAGCGTACGGGGGACCTACTCTGGGGCCAACGTCCTGACTTTC

V: TRBV21-1
size: -
D: -
J: TRBJ1-5
CDR3: CASSTGESVPQHF
DNA: TGTGCCAGCAGCACCGGAGAATCGGTGCCCCAGCATTTT

V: TRBV24-1
size: -
D: TRBD2
J: TRBJ2-1
CDR3: CATSDSSGRAYNEQFF
DNA: TGTGCCACCAGTGATTCCAGCGGGAGGGCCTACAATGAGCAGTTCTTC

V: TRBV7-2
size: few
D: TRBD2
J: TRBJ2-3
CDR3: CASSALAGRGYTDTQYF
DNA: TGTGCCAGCAGCGCTCTAGCGGGGCGAGGGTATACAGATACGCAGTATTTT

V: TRBV14
size: few
D: -
J: TRBJ2-1
CDR3: CASSQDGIREGRYNEQFF
DNA: TGTGCCAGCAGCCAAGATGGGATCAGGGAAGGGCGGTACAATGAGCAGTTCTTC

V: TRBV29-1
size: -
D: TRBD2
J: TRBJ2-3
CDR3: CSVDSGSTDTQYF
DNA: TGCAGCGTTGATAGCGGGAGCACAGATACGCAGTATTTT

V: TRBV20-1
size: many
D: TRBD2
J: TRBJ2-1
CDR3: CSALGGSGRGDEQFF
DNA: TGCAGTGCCCTAGGGGGTAGCGGGAGGGGTGATGAGCAGTTCTTC

V: TRBV5-1
size: many
D: TRBD2
J: TRBJ2-5
CDR3: CASSLSGRVETQYF
DNA: TGCGCCAGCAGCTTGAGCGGGAGGGTCGAGACCCAGTACTTC

V: TRBV11-2
size: once
D: -
J: TRBJ2-2
CDR3: CASSRGHSGTGELFF
DNA: TGTGCCAGCAGCCGGGGACACTCGGGCACCGGGGAGCTGTTTTTT

V: TRBV20-1
size: -
D: TRBD2
J: TRBJ2-5
CDR3: CSAHTSGGLQETQYF
DNA: TGCAGTGCTCACACTAGCGGGGGACTTCAAGAGACCCAGTACTTC

V: TRBV7-9
size: few
D: -
J: TRBJ2-1
CDR3: CASSLVERNEQFF
DNA: TGTGCCAGCAGCTTAGTAGAGAGGAATGAGCAGTTCTTC

V: TRBV20-1
size: few
D: TRBD2
J: TRBJ2-1
CDR3: CSARDPGSGSNYNEQFF
DNA: TGCAGTGCTAGAGATCCCGGGAGCGGGAGTAACTACAATGAGCAGTTCTTC

V: TRBV20-1
size: -
D: TRBD1
J: TRBJ2-5
CDR3: CSARVGQGAKIGEAQYF
DNA: TGCAGTGCCAGAGTAGGACAGGGTGCCAAGATTGGAGAGGCCCAGTACTTC

V: TRBV5-1
size: -
D: -
J: TRBJ2-7
CDR3: CASSYQGFEQYF
DNA: TGCGCCAGCAGCTACCAGGGGTTCGAGCAGTACTTC

V: TRBV27
size: few
D: -
J: TRBJ1-1
CDR3: CASSLTDNTEAFF
DNA: TGTGCCAGCAGTTTAACGGACAACACTGAAGCTTTCTTT

V: TRBV12-3/TRBV12-4
size: few
D: -
J: TRBJ2-7
CDR3: CASSLSAREQYF
DNA: TGTGCCAGCAGTTTATCAGCTCGGGAGCAGTACTTC

V: TRBV5-1
size: -
D: -
J: TRBJ2-3
CDR3: CASSFEGRRDTQYF
DNA: TGCGCCAGCAGCTTTGAAGGGAGGAGAGATACGCAGTATTTT

V: TRBV3-1
size: few
D: -
J: TRBJ2-5
CDR3: CASSRRTQSYQETQYF
DNA: TGTGCCAGCAGCCGGCGAACTCAGTCATACCAAGAGACCCAGTACTTC

V: TRBV5-4
size: -
D: TRBD2
J: TRBJ2-1
CDR3: CASSPVAGSGNEQFF
DNA: TGTGCCAGCAGTCCCGTAGCGGGATCGGGGAATGAGCAGTTCTTC

V: TRBV5-1
size: few
D: -
J: TRBJ2-5
CDR3: CASSLPTGYQETQYF
DNA: TGCGCCAGCAGCCTGCCGACGGGGTACCAAGAGACCCAGTACTTC

V: TRBV5-5
size: many
D: -
J: TRBJ1-4
CDR3: CASSVGHLGGEKLFF
DNA: TGTGCCAGCTCCGTCGGACACCTTGGAGGTGAAAAACTGTTTTTT

V: TRBV11-1
size: few
D: -
J: TRBJ1-6
CDR3: CVSSPGTGNSPLHF
DNA: TGTGTCAGCAGCCCGGGGACTGGCAATTCACCCCTCCACTTT

V: TRBV20-1
size: many
D: TRBD2
J: TRBJ2-1
CDR3: CSAPLAGGDNEQFF
DNA: TGCAGTGCCCCCCTAGCGGGAGGGGACAATGAGCAGTTCTTC

V: TRBV6-2/TRBV6-3
size: many
D: -
J: TRBJ2-2
CDR3: CASRDYFTGELFF
DNA: TGTGCCAGCAGGGACTATTTCACCGGGGAGCTGTTTTTT

V: TRBV4-3
size: few
D: -
J: TRBJ2-2
CDR3: CASSHLKQGGELFF
DNA: TGCGCCAGCAGCCACCTCAAGCAGGGCGGGGAGCTGTTTTTT

V: TRBV5-1
size: -
D: -
J: TRBJ1-1
CDR3: CASSPELNTEAFF
DNA: TGCGCCAGCAGCCCCGAACTAAACACTGAAGCTTTCTTT

V: TRBV28
size: few
D: TRBD1
J: TRBJ1-2
CDR3: CASRDRGRGYTF
DNA: TGTGCCAGCCGGGACAGGGGACGTGGCTACACCTTC

V: TRBV5-6
size: -
D: TRBD1
J: TRBJ1-4
CDR3: CAGSDDRVDEKLFF
DNA: TGTGCCGGCAGCGACGACAGGGTTGATGAAAAACTGTTTTTT

V: TRBV29-1
size: many
D: -
J: TRBJ2-7
CDR3: CSVERELGSYEQYF
DNA: TGCAGCGTTGAAAGGGAGCTGGGTTCCTACGAGCAGTACTTC

V: TRBV20-1
size: few
D: TRBD2
J: TRBJ2-3
CDR3: CSARATSGLPPQYF
DNA: TGCAGTGCTAGGGCAACTAGCGGCCTCCCCCCGCAGTATTTT

V: TRBV20-1
size: few
D: -
J: TRBJ2-1
CDR3: CSARRLETNNEQFF
DNA: TGCAGTGCTAGGCGACTAGAGACAAACAATGAGCAGTTCTTC

V: TRBV6-1
size: few
D: TRBD1
J: TRBJ2-1
CDR3: CASSEDRGLNEQFF
DNA: TGTGCCAGCAGTGAGGACAGGGGGCTCAATGAGCAGTTCTTC

V: TRBV20-1
size: many
D: -
J: TRBJ2-7
CDR3: CSARDLRGENKQYF
DNA: TGCAGTGCTAGAGATCTTCGCGGCGAGAACAAGCAGTACTTC

V: TRBV28
size: few
D: -
J: TRBJ2-6
CDR3: CASSARGGANVLTF
DNA: TGTGCCAGCAGTGCCCGGGGGGGGGCCAACGTCCTGACTTTC

V: TRBV7-9
size: few
D: -
J: TRBJ1-3
CDR3: CASSLARSVDTIYF
DNA: TGTGCCAGCAGCTTAGCGCGAAGTGTGGACACCATATATTTT

V: TRBV20-1
size: few
D: -
J: TRBJ1-1
CDR3: CSAKDSRLGEAFF
DNA: TGCAGTGCTAAGGACAGCCGATTGGGTGAAGCTTTCTTT

V: TRBV6-1
size: few
D: -
J: TRBJ2-1
CDR3: CASSDVRGSYNEQFF
DNA: TGTGCCAGCAGTGACGTTCGTGGATCATACAATGAGCAGTTCTTC

V: TRBV9
size: -
D: TRBD1
J: TRBJ1-1
CDR3: CASSGLWTGVNTEAFF
DNA: TGTGCCAGCAGCGGACTATGGACAGGGGTGAACACTGAAGCTTTCTTT

V: TRBV7-2
size: -
D: -
J: TRBJ1-4
CDR3: CASSLEPNRFLFF
DNA: TGTGCCAGCAGCTTAGAACCCAACAGATTCTTGTTTTTT

V: TRBV20-1
size: many
D: TRBD2
J: TRBJ2-7
CDR3: CSAKTGRVSYEQYF
DNA: TGCAGTGCTAAAACCGGGAGGGTCTCCTACGAGCAGTACTTC

V: TRBV29-1
size: -
D: -
J: TRBJ2-1
CDR3: CSVGWKDEQFF
DNA: TGCAGCGTTGGGTGGAAGGATGAGCAGTTCTTC